The clone carrying this T cell receptor beta chain showed up just once. Its antigen is still unknown. These data belong to a study of shared clonotypes between healthy human individuals. Study outcomes and limitations: Larger estimated richness was generally recorded for naive subsets relative to memory subsets.

Trimming cost V 3 bases and J 5 bases, with 13 bases left between them. This CDR3 spans 14 amino acids. The germline CDR1 and CDR2 sequences are LNHDA and SQIVND (reference sequence). Running of the assay took place at deep level. Sorted-subset replicate PCRs used roughly 210 ng of genomic DNA. This amount corresponded to tens of thousands of T cell genomes. Only in-frame clones appear in the TCRdb table, and some are missing; sequencing was by immunoSEQ multiplex PCR. The sample includes 2 million to 2.5 million clones, roughly 93% of them seen just once. The genes are TRBV19 and TRBJ1-2; D perhaps matches TRBD1 (6 bases). Sequenced sample: naive CD4+ T cells from PBMCs. Subset: CD45RA+ positively selected. The sequence was collected from a man aged 18 to 29 in good health. Some clones in this sample may be carry-over from other donors' samples. The CDR3 sequence is CASSIFGTKYGYTF. CDR3 coding DNA: TGTGCCAGTAGTATTTTTGGGACAAAATATGGCTACACCTTC.